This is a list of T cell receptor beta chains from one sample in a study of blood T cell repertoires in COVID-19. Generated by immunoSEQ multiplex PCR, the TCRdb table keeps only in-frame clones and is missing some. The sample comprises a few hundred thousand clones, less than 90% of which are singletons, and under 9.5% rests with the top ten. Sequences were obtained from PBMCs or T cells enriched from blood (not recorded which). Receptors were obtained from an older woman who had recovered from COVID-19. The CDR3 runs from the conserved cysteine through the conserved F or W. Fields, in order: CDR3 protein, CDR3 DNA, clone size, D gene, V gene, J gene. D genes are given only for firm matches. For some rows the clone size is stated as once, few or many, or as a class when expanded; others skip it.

CDR3: CASSPRQGGNEKLFF
DNA: TGTGCCAGCAGCCCCCGACAGGGGGGTAATGAAAAACTGTTTTTT
size: -
D: TRBD1
V: TRBV11-2
J: TRBJ1-4

CDR3: CASSIMGRMYYGYTF
DNA: TGTGCCAGTAGTATCATGGGGAGGATGTACTATGGCTACACCTTC
size: -
D: -
V: TRBV19
J: TRBJ1-2

CDR3: CASSKVWTARSGNTIYF
DNA: TGTGCCAGCAGCAAAGTTTGGACAGCCCGCTCTGGAAACACCATATATTTT
size: -
D: -
V: TRBV21-1
J: TRBJ1-3

CDR3: CASSPFSTKNTEAFF
DNA: TGCGCCAGCAGTCCCTTTTCAACAAAGAACACTGAAGCTTTCTTT
size: -
D: -
V: TRBV10-2
J: TRBJ1-1

CDR3: CASRSLVGGLNEQFF
DNA: TGTGCCAGCAGGTCCCTAGTGGGGGGTTTAAATGAGCAGTTCTTC
size: -
D: -
V: TRBV2
J: TRBJ2-1

CDR3: CASSSGGLTDTQYF
DNA: TGCGCCAGCAGCTCGGGGGGACTCACAGATACGCAGTATTTT
size: -
D: TRBD2
V: TRBV5-1
J: TRBJ2-3

CDR3: CASSLGRSYGYTF
DNA: TGTGCCAGCAGCTTAGGCAGATCCTATGGCTACACCTTC
size: -
D: -
V: TRBV11-2
J: TRBJ1-2

CDR3: CASSESLTAGHTGELFF
DNA: TGTGCCAGCAGCGAATCCTTAACTGCAGGGCACACCGGGGAGCTGTTTTTT
size: -
D: -
V: TRBV9
J: TRBJ2-2

CDR3: CASSAGDSHRHF
DNA: TGTGCCAGTAGTGCCGGGGACAGCCACCGGCATTTT
size: -
D: TRBD1
V: TRBV19
J: TRBJ1-5

CDR3: CASSPQLAGQGNTGELFF
DNA: TGTGCCAGCAGCCCCCAATTGGCCGGACAGGGGAACACCGGGGAGCTGTTTTTT
size: few
D: TRBD1
V: TRBV7-9
J: TRBJ2-2

CDR3: CASSPLGGPDTQYF
DNA: TGTGCCAGCAGCCCTCTGGGGGGGCCAGATACGCAGTATTTT
size: -
D: -
V: TRBV6-4
J: TRBJ2-3

CDR3: CASSQRAGDYGYTF
DNA: TGCGCCAGCAGTCAAAGGGCAGGGGACTATGGCTACACCTTC
size: -
D: -
V: TRBV23-1
J: TRBJ1-2

CDR3: CAWSEIGRGDTQYF
DNA: TGTGCCTGGAGTGAAATAGGGAGGGGCGATACGCAGTATTTT
size: once
D: TRBD2
V: TRBV30
J: TRBJ2-3

CDR3: CAIRASGTGELFF
DNA: TGTGCCATCAGGGCTAGCGGCACCGGGGAGCTGTTTTTT
size: -
D: TRBD2
V: TRBV10-3
J: TRBJ2-2

CDR3: CASSDSSYSNQPQHF
DNA: TGTGCCAGCAGTGATAGTTCGTATAGCAATCAGCCCCAGCATTTT
size: once
D: -
V: TRBV6-1
J: TRBJ1-5

CDR3: CATSGTNQETQYF
DNA: TGTGCCACCAGTGGGACAAACCAAGAGACCCAGTACTTC
size: -
D: -
V: TRBV24-1
J: TRBJ2-5

CDR3: CATSDNTGGNTEAFF
DNA: TGTGCCACCAGTGATAACACAGGGGGAAATACTGAAGCTTTCTTT
size: -
D: TRBD1
V: TRBV24-1
J: TRBJ1-1

CDR3: CASSPGTGGVGNTIYF
DNA: TGTGCCAGCTCACCCGGGACAGGGGGCGTTGGAAACACCATATATTTT
size: once
D: TRBD1
V: TRBV18
J: TRBJ1-3

CDR3: CASSLAGSGNQPQHF
DNA: TGTGCCAGCAGCTTGGCGGGGTCTGGCAATCAGCCCCAGCATTTT
size: -
D: -
V: TRBV5-8
J: TRBJ1-5

CDR3: CASSLAESAGNTIYF
DNA: TGCGCCAGCAGCTTGGCCGAGTCGGCTGGAAACACCATATATTTT
size: -
D: -
V: TRBV5-1
J: TRBJ1-3

CDR3: CASSPPQGVRTGELFF
DNA: TGTGCCAGCAGCCCACCTCAGGGGGTGAGGACCGGGGAGCTGTTTTTT
size: -
D: TRBD1
V: TRBV3-1/TRBV3-2
J: TRBJ2-2

CDR3: CASTPGQSKTEAFF
DNA: TGTGCCAGCACCCCGGGACAATCGAAAACTGAAGCTTTCTTT
size: -
D: -
V: TRBV9
J: TRBJ1-1

CDR3: CASSRDILGNSPLHF
DNA: TGTGCCAGCAGTCGGGATATTCTAGGAAATTCACCCCTCCACTTT
size: once
D: -
V: TRBV5-4
J: TRBJ1-6

CDR3: CASSLVHLDTQYF
DNA: TGTGCCAGCAGCTTAGTACATTTGGATACGCAGTATTTT
size: -
D: -
V: TRBV11-2
J: TRBJ2-3

CDR3: CASSPGTGFLGSYGYTF
DNA: TGTGCCAGCAGCCCTGGGACAGGGTTTCTGGGCTCCTATGGCTACACCTTC
size: -
D: TRBD1
V: TRBV11-2
J: TRBJ1-2

CDR3: CASSLDLAGGNEQFF
DNA: TGTGCCAGCAGCTTAGATCTAGCGGGGGGTAATGAGCAGTTCTTC
size: -
D: TRBD2
V: TRBV11-3
J: TRBJ2-1

CDR3: CASNRGSAYEQYF
DNA: TGTGCCAGCAACAGAGGGAGCGCCTACGAGCAGTACTTC
size: -
D: -
V: TRBV5-6
J: TRBJ2-7

CDR3: CASSIFSGAGAGNQPQHF
DNA: TGTGCCAGTAGTATTTTCTCCGGGGCAGGGGCTGGCAATCAGCCCCAGCATTTT
size: -
D: -
V: TRBV19
J: TRBJ1-5

CDR3: CASSDRGLNIQYF
DNA: TGTGCCAGCAGTGACAGGGGGCTGAACATTCAGTACTTC
size: few
D: TRBD1
V: TRBV2
J: TRBJ2-4